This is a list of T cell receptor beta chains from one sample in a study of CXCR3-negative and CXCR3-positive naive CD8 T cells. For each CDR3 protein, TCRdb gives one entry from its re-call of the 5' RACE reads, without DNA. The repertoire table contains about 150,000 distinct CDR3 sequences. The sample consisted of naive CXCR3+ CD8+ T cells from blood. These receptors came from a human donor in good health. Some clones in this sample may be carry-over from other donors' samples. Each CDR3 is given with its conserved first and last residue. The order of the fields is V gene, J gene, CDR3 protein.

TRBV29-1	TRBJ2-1	CSDSAAPAPYNEQFF
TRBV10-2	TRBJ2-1	CASSESVGLASNEQFF
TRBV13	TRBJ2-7	CASSLLGDSYEQYF
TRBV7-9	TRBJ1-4	CASSPQDGATNEKLFF
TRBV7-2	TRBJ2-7	CASSSGRDTEQYF
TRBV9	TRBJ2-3	CASSASDLGTQYF
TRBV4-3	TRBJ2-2	CASSQDWRGGDTGELFF
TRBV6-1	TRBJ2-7	CASREIVLSSYEQYF
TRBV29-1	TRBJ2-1	CSVEDGTYSYNEQFF
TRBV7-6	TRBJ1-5	CASSPTTGGDQPQHF
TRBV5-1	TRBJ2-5	CASSPDAGGGAWTQYF
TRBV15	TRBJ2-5	CATSRQRLQETQYF
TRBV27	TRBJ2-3	CASSFPGGNNQYF
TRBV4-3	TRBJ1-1	CASSQELGQGMNTEAFF
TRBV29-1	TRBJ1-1	CSVDLTGAEAFF
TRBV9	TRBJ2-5	CASSDGTDQETQYF
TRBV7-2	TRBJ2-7	CASSRRQASYEQYF
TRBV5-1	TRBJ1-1	CASSNALGAPVYEAFF
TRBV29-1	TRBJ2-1	CSVEAHGLAGDFYNEQFF
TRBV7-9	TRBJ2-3	CASSLRQGAVTDTQYF
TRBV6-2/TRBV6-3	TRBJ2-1	CASSYEGLRSFF
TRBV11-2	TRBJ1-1	CASSLFRTENTEAFF
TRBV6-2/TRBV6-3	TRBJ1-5	CASSPGDYNQPQHF
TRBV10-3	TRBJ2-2	CAISESPGQGTGELFF
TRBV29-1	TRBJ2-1	CSVEVVRDRVDYNEQFF
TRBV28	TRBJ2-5	CASSLGLAGAETQYF
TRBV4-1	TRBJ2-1	CASSPGGAIAGGRSSYNEQFF
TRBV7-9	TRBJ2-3	CASSLSPGLAGPRDTQYF
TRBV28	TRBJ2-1	CASTGGIYNEQFF
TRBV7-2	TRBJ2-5	CASSPVVHGSLGETQYF
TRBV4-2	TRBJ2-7	CASSQRDRSSYEQYF
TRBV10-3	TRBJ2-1	CAISGGLAGESYNEQFF
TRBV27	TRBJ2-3	CASSFELAGADTQYF
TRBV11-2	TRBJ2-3	CASGSVWPETSTDTQYF
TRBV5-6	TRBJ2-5	CASSLVRGGGQETQYF
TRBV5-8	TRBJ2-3	CASSLDRGSTDTQYF
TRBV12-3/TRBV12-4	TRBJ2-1	CASSAFEGAIGNEQFF
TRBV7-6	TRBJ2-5	CASSRTGTSGETQYF
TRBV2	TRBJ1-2	CASSEGGDGYTF
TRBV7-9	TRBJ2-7	CASSQGPGQGYEQYF
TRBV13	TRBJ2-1	CASSLDPSGGATNEQFF
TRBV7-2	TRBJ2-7	CASIHGTGPIYEQYF
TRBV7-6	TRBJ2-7	CASSLSPQKNHEQYF
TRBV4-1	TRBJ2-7	CASSQTENRGLYYEQYF
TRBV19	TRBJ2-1	CASSIVGRGPEWFF
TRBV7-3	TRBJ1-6	CASSLTESYNSPLHF
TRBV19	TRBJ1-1	CASSISGRNTEAFF
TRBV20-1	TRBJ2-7	CSARAWTGESYEQYF
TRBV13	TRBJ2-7	CASSLGRDTYEQYF
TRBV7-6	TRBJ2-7	CASSERQGADYEQYF
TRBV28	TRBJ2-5	CASSASSYRETQYF
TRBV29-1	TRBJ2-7	CSVAGGPSGYEQYF